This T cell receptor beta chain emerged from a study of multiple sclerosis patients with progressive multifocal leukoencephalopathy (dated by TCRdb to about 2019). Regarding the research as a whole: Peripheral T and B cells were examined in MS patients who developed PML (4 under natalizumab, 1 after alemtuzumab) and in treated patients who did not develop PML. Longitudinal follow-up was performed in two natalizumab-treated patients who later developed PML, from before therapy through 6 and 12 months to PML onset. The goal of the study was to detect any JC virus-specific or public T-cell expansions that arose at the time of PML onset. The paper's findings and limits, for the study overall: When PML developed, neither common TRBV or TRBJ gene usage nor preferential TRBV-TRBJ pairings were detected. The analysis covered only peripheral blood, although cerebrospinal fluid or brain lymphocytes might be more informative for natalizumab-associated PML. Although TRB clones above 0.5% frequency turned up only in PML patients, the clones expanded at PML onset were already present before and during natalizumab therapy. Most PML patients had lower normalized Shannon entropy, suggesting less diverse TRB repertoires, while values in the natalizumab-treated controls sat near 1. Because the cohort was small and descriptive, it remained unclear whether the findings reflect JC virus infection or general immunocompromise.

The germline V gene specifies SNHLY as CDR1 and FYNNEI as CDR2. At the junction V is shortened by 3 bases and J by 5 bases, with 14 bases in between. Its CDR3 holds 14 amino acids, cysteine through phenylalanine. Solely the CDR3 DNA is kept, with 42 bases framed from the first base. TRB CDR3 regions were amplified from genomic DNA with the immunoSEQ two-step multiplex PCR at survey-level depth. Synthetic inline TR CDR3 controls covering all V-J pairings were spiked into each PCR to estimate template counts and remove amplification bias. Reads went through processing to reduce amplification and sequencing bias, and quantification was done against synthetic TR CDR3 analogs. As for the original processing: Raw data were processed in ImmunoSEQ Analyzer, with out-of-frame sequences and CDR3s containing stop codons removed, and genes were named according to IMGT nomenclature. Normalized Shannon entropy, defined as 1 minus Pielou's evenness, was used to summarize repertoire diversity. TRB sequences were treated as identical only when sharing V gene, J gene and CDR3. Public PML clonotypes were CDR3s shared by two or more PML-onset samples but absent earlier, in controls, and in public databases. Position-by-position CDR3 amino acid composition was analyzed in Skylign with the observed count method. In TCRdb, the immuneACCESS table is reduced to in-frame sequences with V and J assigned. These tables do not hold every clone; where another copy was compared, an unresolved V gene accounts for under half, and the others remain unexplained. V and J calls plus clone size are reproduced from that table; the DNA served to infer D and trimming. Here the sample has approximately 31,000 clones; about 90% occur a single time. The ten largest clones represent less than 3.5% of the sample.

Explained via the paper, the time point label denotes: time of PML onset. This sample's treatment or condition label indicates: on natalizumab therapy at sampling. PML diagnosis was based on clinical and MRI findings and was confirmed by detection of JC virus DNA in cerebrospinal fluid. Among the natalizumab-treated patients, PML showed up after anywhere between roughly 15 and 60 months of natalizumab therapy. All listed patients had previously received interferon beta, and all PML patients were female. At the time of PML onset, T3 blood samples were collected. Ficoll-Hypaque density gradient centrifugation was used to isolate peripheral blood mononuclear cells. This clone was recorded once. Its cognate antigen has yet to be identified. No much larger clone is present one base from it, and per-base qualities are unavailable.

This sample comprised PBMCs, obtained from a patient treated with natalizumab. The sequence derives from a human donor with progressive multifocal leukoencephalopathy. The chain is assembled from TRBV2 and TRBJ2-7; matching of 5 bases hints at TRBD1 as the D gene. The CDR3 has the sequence CASSEGNEGDEQYF. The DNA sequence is TGTGCCAGCAGTGAGGGAAACGAAGGGGACGAGCAGTACTTC.